This T cell receptor (beta chain) was recovered during a study of graft-versus-host responses after intestinal transplantation. Overall study: Transplantation in recipients was multivisceral, liver-intestinal, or isolated intestinal. Tacrolimus plus steroids were given to all recipients for about 3 years, preceded by anti-thymocyte globulin induction.

The germline V gene has CDR1 SGHAT and CDR2 FQNNGV. V shed 2 bases, J shed 4 bases, and the junction held 2 bases outside the gene matches. The CDR3 totals 15 residues. A single count supports this clone. Its target is unknown. General study points: Allograft graft-versus-host to host-versus-graft clonal ratios ran high in patients with graft-donor T cell macrochimerism. The authors found GvH clones in recipient marrow, some appearing first in ileum or blood.

Data came from immunoSEQ multiplex PCR; TCRdb stores just in-frame clones and leaves some out. Found here are 95,000 to 110,000 clones, 87% of them singletons; the top ten hold 0.6% to 0.8%. This chain connects TRBV11-2 to TRBJ2-7; the match to TRBD2 covers 13 bases. The sequence came from a human donor who was the organ donor for an intestinal transplant. The source was unstimulated CD4+ T cells sorted from spleen or lymph node cells, collected before transplant. The CDR3 DNA follows: TGTGCCAGCAGCTTAACTAGCGGGAGGGTTTACGAGCAGTACTTC. Translation: CASSLTSGRVYEQYF.